The entry that follows covers one T cell receptor beta chain sequence. These data originate in a study of blood T cell repertoires in COVID-19. Turning to the study itself: Nucleic acid was either cDNA or gDNA, and it came from T cells, B-cell-depleted T cells, or PBMCs.

In the original analysis: Estimated nucleated cell counts came from reference gene primer amplification. TCRdb keeps only in-frame clones here, not all; method: immunoSEQ multiplex PCR. V and J calls and clone size come straight from that table; D and trimming were deduced from the DNA. Among about 420,000 clones listed, over 85% were seen once. Trimming stripped 2 bases from V and 1 base from J, with 12 bases between. The CDR3 sequence is 15 residues long. Germline V CDR1 and CDR2: SGHDT, YYEEEE. The genes are TRBV5-6 and TRBJ1-2; tentatively, D is TRBD1 (6 bases). Sequencing used peripheral blood. The TCR originated in a man between 18 and 29 years old with COVID-19, enrolled during active disease. The CDR3 region is CASSLYRVFNYGYTF. CDR3 nucleotides: TGTGCCAGCAGCTTATACAGGGTGTTTAACTATGGCTACACCTTC.